These 15 T cell receptor beta chains were sequenced from one sample in a study of T-cell memory formation after mild COVID-19. MiXCR, run by TCRdb on the 5' RACE reads, gives a single entry per CDR3 protein. The sample lists roughly 550,000 distinct CDR3 sequences, around 21% occurring once. The specimen was PBMCs or a T cell subset sorted from them (not recorded which). Receptors were obtained from an adult woman who had mild COVID-19 (a few samples of this study predate the infection). Cell type and time point are not known.

CDR3 DNA sequence: TGTGCCAGCAGTCGGGACAGGTCATACCGGAACACTGAAGCTTTCTTT. Translation gives CASSRDRSYRNTEAFF. This chain uses TRBV2 with TRBJ1-1; 8 nucleotides line up with TRBD1. CDR1 is SNHLY, CDR2 FYNNEI, per germline. This CDR3 is 16 amino acids long. The junction had 9 bases not matched to a gene; V was cut back by 5 bases and J by 1 base.

CDR3 sequence reads: CASSFASGGSTDTQYF. Written as DNA, the CDR3 is TGTGCCAGCAGCTTTGCTAGCGGGGGGAGCACAGATACGCAGTATTTT. The chain employs TRBV7-6 and TRBJ2-3, with TRBD2 matching over 11 bases. V trimming: 3 bases; J trimming: 0 bases; junction bases outside the gene matches: 2. There are 16 residues in the CDR3. Germline loops: CDR1 SGHVS, CDR2 FNYEAQ.

This clonotype was recorded a few times. The chain uses TRBV2 and TRBJ2-2; either TRBD1 or TRBD2 may supply D (6 bases each). V was clipped by 10 bases and J by 2 bases, with 14 bases between them. Germline V lookup: CDR1 SNHLY, CDR2 FYNNEI. The CDR3 spans 14 residues. The CDR3 sequence: CATGRGTNTGELFF. CDR3 bases: TGTGCCACCGGTCGGGGGACAAACACCGGGGAGCTGTTTTTT.

The rearrangement links TRBV25-1 to TRBJ2-1; a possible D gene is TRBD2 (6 bases). Trimming pared 6 bases from V and 0 bases from J, leaving 15 bases between. CDR1 MGHDK and CDR2 SYGVNS come from the germline V gene. The CDR3 is 16 residues long. The CDR3 spells CASSGGLMSSYNEQFF. In DNA form, the CDR3 reads TGTGCCAGCAGCGGGGGACTTATGAGCTCCTACAATGAGCAGTTCTTC.

CDR3 protein: CASSYPPDRANEQFF. In DNA form, the CDR3 reads TGTGCCAGCAGTTACCCTCCTGACAGGGCTAACGAGCAGTTCTTC. J is TRBJ2-1 and V is TRBV6-2 or TRBV6-3; 7 nucleotides agree with TRBD1. The germline gives CDR1 MNHEY, CDR2 SVGEGT. CDR3 length: 15 residues. The J segment lost 10 bases and the V segment lost 2 bases, leaving 11 bases of the junction unmatched.

CDR3 loop: CASSANPTRIRNNEQFF. The CDR3 DNA reads as TGTGCCAGCAGCGCAAACCCCACACGGATCAGGAACAATGAGCAGTTCTTC. The chain joins TRBV5-6 to TRBJ2-1; D not resolved. The CDR3 extends over 17 amino acids. CDR1 and CDR2 (germline): SGHDT, YYEEEE. Trimming took 4 bases from V and 5 from J, leaving 22 bases between them.

In its sample, this clonotype was seen a few times. The rearrangement joins TRBV7-6 to TRBJ2-7; D is perhaps TRBD1 or TRBD2 (6 bases each). CDR3 length equals 15 residues. In germline, CDR1 is SGHVS, CDR2 FNYEAQ. The V gene lost 3 bases and the J gene lost 2 bases, with 14 bases spanning the gap. CDR3 sequence (DNA): TGTGCCAGCAGCTTGGGGGTGGGGGGCGCCTACGAGCAGTACTTC. It translates to CASSLGVGGAYEQYF.

V is TRBV12-3 or TRBV12-4 and J is TRBJ2-7, with no clear D. Trimming took 6 bases from V and 3 from J, leaving 12 bases between them. The CDR3 runs 13 residues. CDR3 in amino acids: CASRPIGDYEQYF. The CDR3 DNA reads as TGTGCCAGCAGACCAATTGGGGACTACGAGCAGTACTTC.

This clonotype was observed a few times. The gene calls are TRBV6-2 or TRBV6-3 and TRBJ1-1; 9 nucleotides align to TRBD1. The V segment lost 5 bases and the J segment 8 bases; nucleotides outside the gene matches: 3. The length of the CDR3 is 12 residues. CDR1 and CDR2 from the germline V gene are MNHEY and SVGEGT. The CDR3 nucleotides read TGTGCCAGCAGTCACGACAGGGGGGAAGCTTTCTTT. Protein product: CASSHDRGEAFF.

The rearrangement links TRBV18 to TRBJ1-1, with a weak D call TRBD1 (5 bases). CDR1 and CDR2 (germline): KGHSH, LQKENI. Trimming removed 4 bases from V and 0 bases from J, with 15 bases in between. The CDR3 has 16 residues. The CDR3 DNA reads as TGTGCCAGCTCACGAACCGGGGGGGGATTGAACACTGAAGCTTTCTTT. The encoded protein is CASSRTGGGLNTEAFF.

This clonotype appeared a few times. The chain joins TRBV7-2 to TRBJ2-3; D is unresolved. The V and J ends lost 5 bases and 6 bases respectively, with 9 bases between them. CDR3 length equals 12 residues. Per the germline V gene, CDR1 is SGHTA and CDR2 is FQGNSA. CDR3 DNA: TGTGCCAGCAGCCGCCATTCCGATACGCAGTATTTT. It translates to CASSRHSDTQYF.

The CDR3 DNA sequence: TGTGCCAGCAGCCAATCTTCCCCTTGGGAGACGGACACTGAAGCTTTCTTT. Translated, it gives CASSQSSPWETDTEAFF. The chain combines TRBV14 with TRBJ1-1; D not resolved. The V and J ends lost 2 bases and 3 bases respectively, with 19 bases between them. This CDR3 has 17 amino acids. Germline lookup yields CDR1 SGHDN and CDR2 FVKESK.

This clonotype was counted only a few times. The chain has TRBV4-2 and TRBJ2-1; D may correspond to TRBD1 or TRBD2 (5 bases each). CDR1 is LGHNA and CDR2 is YNFKEQ in the germline V gene. The CDR3 has 15 residues. Trimming removed 1 base at V and 8 bases at J, with 15 bases between. CDR3 bases: TGTGCCAGCAGCCAAGGGGGCCTAGCCGGGGATGAGCAGTTCTTC. It specifies CASSQGGLAGDEQFF.

A few counts support this clonotype. The chain uses TRBV15 and TRBJ2-3; D unclear. CDR3 length: 14 residues. Germline V gene sequence: CDR1 LNHNV, CDR2 YYDKDF (reference sequence). Trimming took 0 bases from V and 6 from J, leaving 10 bases between them. Here the CDR3 DNA reads TGTGCCACCAGCAGAGACGCGGTTTCCGATACGCAGTATTTT. The encoded protein is CATSRDAVSDTQYF.

This clonotype was seen a handful of times. V gene TRBV29-1 combines with J gene TRBJ1-1, with D tentatively TRBD1 (5 bases). Germline-derived CDR1 and CDR2 are SQVTM and ANQGSEA. The CDR3 loop spans 16 amino acids. Deletions cut 0 bases from V and 1 base from J, with 15 bases between. In DNA form, the CDR3 reads TGCAGCGTTGAAGATCTTCTTGGGGCGCAGAACACTGAAGCTTTCTTT. Translation: CSVEDLLGAQNTEAFF.